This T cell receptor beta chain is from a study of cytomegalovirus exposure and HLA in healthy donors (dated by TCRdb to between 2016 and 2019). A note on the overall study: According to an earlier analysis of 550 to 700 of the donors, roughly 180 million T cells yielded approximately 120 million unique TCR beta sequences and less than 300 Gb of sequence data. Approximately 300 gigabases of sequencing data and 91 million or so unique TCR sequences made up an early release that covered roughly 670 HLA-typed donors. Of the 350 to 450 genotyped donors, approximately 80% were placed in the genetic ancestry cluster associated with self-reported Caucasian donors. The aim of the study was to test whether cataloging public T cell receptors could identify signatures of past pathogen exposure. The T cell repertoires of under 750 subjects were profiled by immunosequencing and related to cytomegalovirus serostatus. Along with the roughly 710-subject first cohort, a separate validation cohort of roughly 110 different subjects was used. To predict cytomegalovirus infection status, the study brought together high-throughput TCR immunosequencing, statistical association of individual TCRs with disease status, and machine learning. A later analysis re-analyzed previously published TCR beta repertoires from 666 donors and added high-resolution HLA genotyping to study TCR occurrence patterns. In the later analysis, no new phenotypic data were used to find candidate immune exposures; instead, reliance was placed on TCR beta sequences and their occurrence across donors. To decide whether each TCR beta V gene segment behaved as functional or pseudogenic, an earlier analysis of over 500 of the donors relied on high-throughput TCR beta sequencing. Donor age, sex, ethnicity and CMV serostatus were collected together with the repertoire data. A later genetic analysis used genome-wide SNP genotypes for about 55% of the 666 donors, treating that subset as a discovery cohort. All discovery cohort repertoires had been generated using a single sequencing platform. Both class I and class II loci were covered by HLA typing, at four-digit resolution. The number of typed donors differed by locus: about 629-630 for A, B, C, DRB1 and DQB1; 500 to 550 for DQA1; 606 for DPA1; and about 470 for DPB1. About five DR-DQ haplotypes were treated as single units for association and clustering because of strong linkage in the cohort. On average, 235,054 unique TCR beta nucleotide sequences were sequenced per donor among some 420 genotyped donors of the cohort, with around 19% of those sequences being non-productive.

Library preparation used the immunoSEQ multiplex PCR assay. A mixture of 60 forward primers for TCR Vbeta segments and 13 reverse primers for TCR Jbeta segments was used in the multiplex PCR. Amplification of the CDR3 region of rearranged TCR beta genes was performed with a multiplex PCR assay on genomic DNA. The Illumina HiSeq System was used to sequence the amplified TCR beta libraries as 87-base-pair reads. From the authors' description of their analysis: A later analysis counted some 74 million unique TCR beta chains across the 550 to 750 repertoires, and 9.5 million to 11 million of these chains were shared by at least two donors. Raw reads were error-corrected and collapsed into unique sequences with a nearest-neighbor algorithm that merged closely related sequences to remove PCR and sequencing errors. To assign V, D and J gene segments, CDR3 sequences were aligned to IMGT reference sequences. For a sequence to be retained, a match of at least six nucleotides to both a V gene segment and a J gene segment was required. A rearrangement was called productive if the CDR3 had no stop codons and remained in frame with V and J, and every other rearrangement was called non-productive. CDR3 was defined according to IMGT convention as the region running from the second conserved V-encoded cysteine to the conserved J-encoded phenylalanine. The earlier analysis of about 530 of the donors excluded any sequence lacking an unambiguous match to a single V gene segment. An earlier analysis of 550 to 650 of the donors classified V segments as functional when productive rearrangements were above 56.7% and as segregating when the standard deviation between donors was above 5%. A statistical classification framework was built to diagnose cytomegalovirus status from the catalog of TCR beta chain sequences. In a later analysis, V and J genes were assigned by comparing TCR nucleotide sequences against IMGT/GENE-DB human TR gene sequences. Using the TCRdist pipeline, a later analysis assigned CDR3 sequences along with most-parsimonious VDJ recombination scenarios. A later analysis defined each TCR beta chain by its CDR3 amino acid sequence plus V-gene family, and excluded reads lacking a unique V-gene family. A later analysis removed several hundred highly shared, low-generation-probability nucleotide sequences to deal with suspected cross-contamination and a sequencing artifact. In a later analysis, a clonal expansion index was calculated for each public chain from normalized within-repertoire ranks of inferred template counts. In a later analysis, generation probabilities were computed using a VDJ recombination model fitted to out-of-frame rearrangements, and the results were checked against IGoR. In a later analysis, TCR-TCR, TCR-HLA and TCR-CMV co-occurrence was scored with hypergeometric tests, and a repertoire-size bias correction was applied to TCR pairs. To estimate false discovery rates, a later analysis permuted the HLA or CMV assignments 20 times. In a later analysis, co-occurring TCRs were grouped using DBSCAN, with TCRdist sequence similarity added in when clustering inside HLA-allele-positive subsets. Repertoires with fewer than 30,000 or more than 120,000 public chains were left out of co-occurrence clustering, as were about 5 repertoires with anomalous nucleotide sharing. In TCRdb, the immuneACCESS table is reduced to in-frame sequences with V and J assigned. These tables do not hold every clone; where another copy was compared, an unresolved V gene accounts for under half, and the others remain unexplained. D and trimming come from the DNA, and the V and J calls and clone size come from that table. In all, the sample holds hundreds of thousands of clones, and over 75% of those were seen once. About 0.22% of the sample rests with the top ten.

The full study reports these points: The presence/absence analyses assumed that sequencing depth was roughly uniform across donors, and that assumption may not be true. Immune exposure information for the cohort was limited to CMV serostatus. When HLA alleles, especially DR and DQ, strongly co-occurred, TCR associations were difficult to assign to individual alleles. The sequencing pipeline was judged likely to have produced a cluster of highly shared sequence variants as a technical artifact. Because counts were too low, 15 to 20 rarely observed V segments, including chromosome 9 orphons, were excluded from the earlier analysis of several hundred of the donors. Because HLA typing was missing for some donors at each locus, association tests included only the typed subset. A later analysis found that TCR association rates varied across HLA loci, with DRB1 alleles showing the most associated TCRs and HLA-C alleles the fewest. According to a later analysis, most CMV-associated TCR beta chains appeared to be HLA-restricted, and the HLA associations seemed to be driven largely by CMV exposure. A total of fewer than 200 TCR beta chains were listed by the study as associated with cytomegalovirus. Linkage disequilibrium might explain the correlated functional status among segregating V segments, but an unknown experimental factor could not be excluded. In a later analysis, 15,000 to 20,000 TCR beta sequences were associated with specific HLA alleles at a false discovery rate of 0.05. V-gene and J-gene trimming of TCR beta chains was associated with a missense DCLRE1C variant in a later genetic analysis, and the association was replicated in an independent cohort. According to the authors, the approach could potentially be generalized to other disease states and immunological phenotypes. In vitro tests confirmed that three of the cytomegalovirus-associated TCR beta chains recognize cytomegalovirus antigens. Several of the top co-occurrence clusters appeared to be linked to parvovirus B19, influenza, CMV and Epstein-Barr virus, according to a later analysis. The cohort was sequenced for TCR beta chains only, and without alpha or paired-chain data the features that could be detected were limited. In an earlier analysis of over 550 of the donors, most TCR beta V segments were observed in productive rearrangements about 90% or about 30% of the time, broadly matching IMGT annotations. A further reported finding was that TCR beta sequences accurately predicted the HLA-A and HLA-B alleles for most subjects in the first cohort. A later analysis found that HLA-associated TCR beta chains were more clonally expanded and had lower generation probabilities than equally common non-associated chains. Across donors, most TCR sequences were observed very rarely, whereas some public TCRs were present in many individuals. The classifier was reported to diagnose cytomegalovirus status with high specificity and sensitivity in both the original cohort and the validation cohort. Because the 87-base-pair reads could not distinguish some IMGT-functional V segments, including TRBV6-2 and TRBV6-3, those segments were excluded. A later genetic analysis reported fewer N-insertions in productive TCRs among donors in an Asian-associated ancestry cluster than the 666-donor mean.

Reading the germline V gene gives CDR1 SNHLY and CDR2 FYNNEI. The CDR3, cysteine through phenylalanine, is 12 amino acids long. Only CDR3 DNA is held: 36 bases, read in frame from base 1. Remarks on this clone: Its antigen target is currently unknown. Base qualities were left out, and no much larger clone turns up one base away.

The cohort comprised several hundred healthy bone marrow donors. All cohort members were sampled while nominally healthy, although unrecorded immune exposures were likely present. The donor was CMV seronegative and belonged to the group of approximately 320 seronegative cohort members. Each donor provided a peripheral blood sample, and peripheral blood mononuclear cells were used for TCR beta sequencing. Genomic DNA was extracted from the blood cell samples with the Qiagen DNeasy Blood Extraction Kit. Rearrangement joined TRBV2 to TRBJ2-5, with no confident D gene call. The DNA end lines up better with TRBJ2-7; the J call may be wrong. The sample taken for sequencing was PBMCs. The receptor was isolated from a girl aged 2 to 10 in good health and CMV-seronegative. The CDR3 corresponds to CASSEGFYEQYF. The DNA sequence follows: TGTGCCAGCAGTGAAGGTTTCTACGAGCAGTACTTC.